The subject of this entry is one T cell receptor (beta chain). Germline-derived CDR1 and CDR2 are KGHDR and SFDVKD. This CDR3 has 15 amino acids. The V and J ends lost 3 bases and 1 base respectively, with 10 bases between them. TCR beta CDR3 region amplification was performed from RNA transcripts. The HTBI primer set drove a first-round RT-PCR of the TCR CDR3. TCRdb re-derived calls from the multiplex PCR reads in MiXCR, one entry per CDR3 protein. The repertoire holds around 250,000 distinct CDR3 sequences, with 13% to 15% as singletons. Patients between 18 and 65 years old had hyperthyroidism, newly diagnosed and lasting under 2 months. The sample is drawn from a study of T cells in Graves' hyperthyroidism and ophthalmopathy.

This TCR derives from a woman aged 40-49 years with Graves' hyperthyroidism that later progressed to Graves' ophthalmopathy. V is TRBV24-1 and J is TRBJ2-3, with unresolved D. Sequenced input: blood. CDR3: CATSDTWTRTDTQYF. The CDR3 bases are TGTGCCACCAGTGATACATGGACGCGCACAGATACGCAGTATTTT.